This T cell receptor beta chain came from a study of blood T cell repertoires in COVID-19. Study as a whole: Acute-phase and convalescent COVID-19 samples originated in the United States, Italy and Spain. PBMCs, B-cell-depleted T cells, or T cells provided the cDNA or gDNA that made up the material.

In the original processing: By means of reference gene primer amplification, nucleated cell counts were estimated. Measured with immunoSEQ multiplex PCR; TCRdb has only the in-frame clones, and not every one. The V and J calls and clone size come from that table; D and trimming were worked out from the DNA. The sample includes around 170,000 clones, roughly 70% of them seen just once. From germline, CDR1 is SGHKS and CDR2 YYEKEE (reference sequence). This CDR3 contains 16 residues. Trimming removed 1 base from V and 5 bases from J, with 18 bases in between. The receptor was isolated from an elderly woman with acute or convalescent COVID-19. The sequenced material came from peripheral blood. The V gene is TRBV5-5, the J gene TRBJ1-1; D gene uncertain. CDR3 protein: CASSLRLLPGGTEAFF. The CDR3 DNA reads as TGTGCCAGCAGCTTGAGGCTCCTACCCGGCGGTACTGAAGCTTTCTTT.